These 23 T cell receptor beta chains were all obtained from the same sample, sequenced in a study of T-cell reconstitution after alpha-beta-depleted transplantation in children. Unique molecular identifiers were incorporated into the prepared TCRbeta library. TCRdb analysed the PCR reads with MiXCR anew, one entry per CDR3 protein. Among 210,000 or so distinct CDR3 sequences listed, about a tenth were seen once. The sequencing used PBMCs from the stem cell graft donor, collected from the stem cell graft. These TCRs come from a human donor who donated a stem cell graft to a child with acute lymphoblastic leukemia.

The chain employs TRBV6-1 and TRBJ1-2; D call uncertain. This CDR3 is built from 15 residues. V lost 2 bases and J lost 0, with 10 bases in between. The germline gives CDR1 MNHNS, CDR2 SASEGT. The CDR3 sequence: CASSESFLPNYGYTF. The CDR3 region has the DNA TGTGCCAGCAGTGAATCTTTCCTGCCTAACTATGGCTACACCTTC.

This clonotype was counted a few times. The V and J genes are TRBV20-1 and TRBJ2-1; TRBD2 agrees at 15 bases. V lost 1 base, J lost 4 bases, and 2 bases stayed unmatched. Looked up from germline, CDR1 is DFQATT and CDR2 is SNEGSKA (reference sequence). The CDR3 runs 16 residues. The CDR3 spells CSARGGTSGGYNEQFF. The CDR3 nucleotides are TGCAGTGCTAGAGGAGGGACTAGCGGGGGGTACAATGAGCAGTTCTTC.

The chain employs TRBV12-3 or TRBV12-4 and TRBJ2-2; TRBD2 matches 9 bases. The V segment lost 6 bases and the J segment 7 bases; nucleotides outside the gene matches: 6. This CDR3 has 14 amino acids. The CDR3 here is CASSRLSGGGELFF. CDR3 bases: TGTGCCAGCAGCCGCCTTAGCGGGGGCGGGGAGCTGTTTTTT.

V and J are TRBV6-1 and TRBJ1-2; D is undetermined. V dropped 4 bases and J dropped 4 bases, with 7 bases sitting between them. Germline V gene lookup returns CDR1 MNHNS and CDR2 SASEGT. There are 12 residues in the CDR3. Here the CDR3 DNA reads TGTGCCAGCAGTGTAGATACCTATGGCTACACCTTC. Encoded protein: CASSVDTYGYTF.

This clonotype was recorded a few times. The rearrangement links TRBV7-9 to TRBJ1-1; 9 nucleotides match TRBD1. Looked up from germline, CDR1 is SEHNR and CDR2 is FQNEAQ (reference sequence). The CDR3 contains 15 residues. Trimming cost V 1 base and J 4 bases; bases outside gene matches: 4. The CDR3 nucleotides are TGTGCCAGCAGCTTAGTGGGACAGGGAGTCACTGAAGCTTTCTTT. Protein: CASSLVGQGVTEAFF.

The J gene is TRBJ1-1, the V gene TRBV27, with unresolved D. This CDR3 comprises 14 residues. The germline V gene encodes CDR1 MNHEY and CDR2 SMNVEV (reference sequence). V lost 0 bases, J lost 1 base, and 6 bases lay in between. The CDR3 protein is CASSLSRGNTEAFF. As DNA, the CDR3 is TGTGCCAGCAGTTTATCGAGAGGGAACACTGAAGCTTTCTTT.

The chain has TRBV12-3 or TRBV12-4 and TRBJ2-1; D is possibly TRBD2 (6 bases). V lost 5 bases and J 10 bases, leaving 18 bases between the germline ends. This CDR3 spans 14 amino acids. The CDR3 sequence: CASSQLVGEAEQFF. CDR3 nucleotide sequence: TGTGCCAGCAGTCAGCTAGTGGGGGAGGCGGAGCAGTTCTTC.

A few counts support this clonotype. The chain joins TRBV5-1 to TRBJ1-2; TRBD1 matches at 9 bases. CDR1 is SGHRS, CDR2 YFSETQ, per germline. CDR3 size: 15 residues. Trimming cost V 3 bases and J 5 bases; bases outside gene matches: 8. The CDR3 coding sequence is TGCGCCAGCAGCTCGGCCGGGACAGGGACTTATGGCTACACCTTC. Its translation: CASSSAGTGTYGYTF. The whole variable domain, remainder taken from reference TRBV5-1 and TRBJ1-2, is KAGVTQTPRYLIKTRGQQVTLSCSPISGHRSVSWYQQTPGQGLQFLFEYFSETQRNKGNFPGRFSGRQFSNSRSEMNVSTLELGDSALYLCASSSAGTGTYGYTFGSGTRLTVV.

This clonotype was detected a few times. The chain couples TRBV10-2 to TRBJ1-5, with 8 bases identical to TRBD1. CDR3 length: 15 residues. From germline, CDR1 is WSHSY and CDR2 SAAADI. With V trimmed by 2 bases and J by 7 bases, 7 bases remained unmatched. The CDR3 spells CASSEAGGYVQPQHF. DNA for the CDR3: TGCGCCAGCAGTGAGGCAGGGGGCTATGTGCAGCCCCAGCATTTT.

The V call is TRBV6-2 or TRBV6-3, the J call TRBJ2-2; 10 bases agree with TRBD1. Per the germline V gene, CDR1 is MNHEY and CDR2 is SVGEGT. This CDR3 comprises 15 residues. V was clipped by 6 bases and J by 6 bases; unmatched bases: 7. The CDR3 sequence: CASRMDRGASGELFF. The CDR3 DNA reads as TGTGCCAGCAGGATGGACAGGGGGGCGTCCGGGGAGCTGTTTTTT.

This chain links TRBV10-2 with TRBJ2-5; 8 bases match TRBD2. CDR1 and CDR2 (germline): WSHSY, SAAADI. This CDR3 is 17 amino acids long. Trimming at V came to 3 bases and at J to 5 bases, leaving 14 bases not matched to a gene. CDR3: CASSDFASSGRGETQYF. The CDR3, as DNA: TGCGCCAGCAGTGATTTCGCGTCTAGCGGGCGAGGGGAGACCCAGTACTTC.

Ten or more counts support this clonotype. The chain combines TRBV6-2 or TRBV6-3 with TRBJ2-2; no definite D call. This CDR3 is 15 amino acids long. The germline V gene encodes CDR1 MNHEY and CDR2 SVGEGT. Trimming took off 6 bases at V and 4 bases at J, with 15 bases between the two ends. This chain's CDR3 is CASSHTPVVTGELFF. CDR3 nucleotide sequence: TGTGCCAGCAGCCACACCCCTGTCGTCACCGGGGAGCTGTTTTTT.

V gene TRBV18 combines with J gene TRBJ2-3; possibly TRBD1 or TRBD2 for D (5 bases each). The CDR3 length is 18 residues. Looked up from germline, CDR1 is KGHSH and CDR2 is LQKENI. V was clipped by 6 bases and J by 1 base, with 23 bases between them. Here the CDR3 reads CASSARASSGGGTDTQYF. CDR3 DNA: TGTGCCAGCTCCGCCAGGGCTAGCTCAGGTGGAGGCACAGATACGCAGTATTTT.

This clonotype was seen more than once but under ten times. The chain has TRBV12-3 or TRBV12-4 and TRBJ2-3; D is perhaps TRBD2 (5 bases). This CDR3 is built from 15 residues. V was trimmed by 4 bases and J by 9 bases, leaving 20 bases between them. The CDR3 protein is CASSSRTPGVGTQYF. The CDR3 DNA follows: TGTGCCAGCAGTTCGAGGACTCCGGGTGTAGGCACGCAGTATTTT.

This clonotype has just a few counts. The chain has TRBV7-4 and TRBJ1-5; D gene unclear. The CDR3 sequence is 19 residues long. V dropped 2 bases and J dropped 6 bases, with 26 bases sitting between them. Germline lookup yields CDR1 SGHVT and CDR2 SQSDAQ. The DNA for the CDR3 is TGTGCCAGCAGCTTACTTATCGGCCGCTGCGATATCTACTGTCAGCCCCAGCATTTT. Its translation is CASSLLIGRCDIYCQPQHF.

The chain recombines TRBV25-1 with TRBJ2-7, with D possibly matching TRBD2 (5 bases). This CDR3 comprises 15 residues. CDR1 is MGHDK and CDR2 is SYGVNS in the germline V gene. V was clipped by 4 bases and J by 0 bases, with 13 bases between them. The CDR3 nucleotides are TGTGCCAGCAGTGTTTACGGGGAGAGCTCCTACGAGCAGTACTTC. Its protein product is CASSVYGESSYEQYF.

The rearrangement joins TRBV5-1 to TRBJ2-4; 7 nucleotides align to TRBD1. Germline CDR1 and CDR2: SGHRS and YFSETQ. The CDR3 is 14 residues long. With V trimmed by 4 bases and J by 3 bases, 4 bases remained unmatched. CDR3 coding DNA: TGCGCCAGCAGCACAGGGGTCAACAAAAACATTCAGTACTTC. Its translation: CASSTGVNKNIQYF.

The sample holds many counts of this clonotype. This sequence joins TRBV5-1 and TRBJ1-4, with TRBD1 identical over 8 bases. CDR1 is SGHRS, CDR2 YFSETQ, per germline. The ends lost 0 bases at V and 4 bases at J; junction bases unmatched: 5. CDR3 length: 16 residues. Here the CDR3 reads CASSLAGTGGNEKLFF. The CDR3 bases are TGCGCCAGCAGCTTGGCCGGGACAGGCGGTAATGAAAAACTGTTTTTT.

This clonotype was found many times. The rearrangement links TRBV7-2 to TRBJ2-7; perhaps TRBD2 as D (6 bases). Germline CDR1 SGHTA, CDR2 FQGNSA. This CDR3 region has 13 residues. Trimming stripped 2 bases from V and 3 bases from J, with 8 bases between. The DNA for the CDR3 is TGTGCCAGCAGCTTACGCGGGGACTACGAGCAGTACTTC. This encodes CASSLRGDYEQYF.

The sample holds many counts of this clonotype. The chain joins TRBV10-3 to TRBJ2-2; 12 nucleotides agree with TRBD2. J was trimmed by 3 bases and V by 4 bases; bases with no gene match: 6. The germline gives CDR1 ENHRY, CDR2 SYGVKD. The CDR3 sequence is 17 residues long. CDR3 sequence (DNA): TGTGCCATCAGTGCAACTAGCGGGGGGCAGCACACCGGGGAGCTGTTTTTT. Amino acids: CAISATSGGQHTGELFF.

J is TRBJ2-7 and V is TRBV27; no reliable D call. V was shortened by 8 bases and J by 1 base, with 15 bases between the two germline ends. Germline V gene sequence: CDR1 MNHEY, CDR2 SMNVEV (reference sequence). CDR3 length: 14 residues. CDR3 bases: TGTGCCAGCTCGACCGGACGGCATTCCTACGAGCAGTACTTC. It translates to CASSTGRHSYEQYF.

This clonotype was recorded a few times. The gene calls are TRBV30 and TRBJ2-2; perhaps TRBD1 as D (6 bases). The CDR3 length is 13 residues. Germline CDR1 and CDR2: GTSNPN and SVGIG (reference sequence). The germline V and J ends were trimmed by 4 bases and 1 base, with 7 bases remaining between them. CDR3 residues: CAWNRENTGELFF. CDR3 DNA: TGTGCCTGGAACAGGGAGAACACCGGGGAGCTGTTTTTT.

This clonotype has a count of ten or more. This chain links TRBV12-3 or TRBV12-4 with TRBJ1-3, with TRBD1 as a possible D gene (5 bases). V was trimmed by 6 bases and J by 0 bases, leaving 9 bases between them. The CDR3 loop spans 14 amino acids. The CDR3 sequence: CASSDSRSGNTIYF. The DNA for the CDR3 is TGTGCCAGCAGCGACAGCCGCTCTGGAAACACCATATATTTT.